Listed here are 24 T cell receptor beta chains from one sample, sequenced in a study of blood T cells in healthy people across ages. A second PCR, run for roughly 7 to 12 cycles, used a sample-barcoded 5' primer plus a J-beta primer mix. TCRdb called the 5' RACE reads again in MiXCR, with one record for every CDR3 protein. Of about 930,000 distinct CDR3 sequences listed, almost 30% are singletons. The sample also formed part of further work on T cells of mothers and their children.

The material sequenced was blood. The receptors stem from a middle-aged woman in good health.

The chain joins TRBV7-2 to TRBJ2-4, with 7 bases matching TRBD2. V lost 4 bases to trimming and J lost 7 bases; unmatched junction nucleotides: 10. The germline gives CDR1 SGHTA, CDR2 FQGNSA. This CDR3 comprises 15 residues. In DNA form, the CDR3 reads TGTGCCAGCAGCTCCGGGGGGTCTGGCGGGAACATTCAGTACTTC. This sequence encodes CASSSGGSGGNIQYF.

This clonotype was counted only a few times. A read error may account for a junction end that differs from germline. The chain is built from TRBV4-2 and TRBJ2-3; 10 bases fit TRBD2. Per the germline V gene, CDR1 is LGHNA and CDR2 is YNFKEQ. This CDR3 has 19 amino acids. DNA for the CDR3: TGTGTCAGCAGCCAAGATGGCCTAGCGGGGGACGGGGGCACAGATACGCAGTATTTT. As protein: CVSSQDGLAGDGGTDTQYF.

The chain uses TRBV9 and TRBJ2-5; TRBD1 is a possible D gene (7 bases). Trimming stripped 4 bases from V and 11 bases from J, with 27 bases between. The germline CDR1 and CDR2 sequences are SGDLS and YYNGEE. The CDR3 has 16 amino acids. DNA of the CDR3: TGTGCCAGCAGCCCTGAGACAGGGAGGTCCTACAATGAGCAGTACTTC. It codes for CASSPETGRSYNEQYF. Based on the CDR3 plus reference TRBV9 and TRBJ2-5, the full variable domain is DSGVTQTPKHLITATGQRVTLRCSPRSGDLSVYWYQQSLDQGLQFLIQYYNGEERAKGNILERFSAQQFPDLHSELNLSSLELGDSALYFCASSPETGRSYNEQYFGPGTRLLVL.

In its sample, this clonotype was seen a few times. A much more abundant neighbour one base away suggests this may be a read error. CDR3 sequence (DNA): TGTGCCAGCAGCCCGTTAGCGGGGGGGGGCAAAAACATTCAGTACTTC. Translated, it gives CASSPLAGGGKNIQYF. V and J are TRBV7-8 and TRBJ2-4, with 11 bases identical to TRBD2. Germline assignment: CDR1 SGHVS and CDR2 FQNEAQ. The CDR3 is 16 residues long. Unmatched junction bases numbered 6, after V lost 5 bases and J lost 3 bases. Variable domain in full (rest from reference TRBV7-8 and TRBJ2-4): GAGVSQSPRYKVAKRGQDVALRCDPISGHVSLFWYQQALGQGPEFLTYFQNEAQLDKSGLPSDRFFAERPEGSVSTLKIQRTQQEDSAVYLCASSPLAGGGKNIQYFGAGTRLSVL.

This clonotype has a count of ten or more. The chain has TRBV15 and TRBJ1-2; no firm D call. The CDR3 contains 14 residues. V lost 1 base, J lost 2 bases, and 8 bases lay in between. Germline V gene lookup returns CDR1 LNHNV and CDR2 YYDKDF (reference sequence). The CDR3 reads CATSRVSQNYGYTF. CDR3 nucleotide sequence: TGTGCCACCAGCAGAGTATCACAAAACTATGGCTACACCTTC.

This rearrangement joins TRBV6-5 to TRBJ2-7; D is ambiguous. The CDR3 totals 15 residues. V lost 6 bases to trimming and J lost 2 bases, with 17 bases between them. Germline assignment: CDR1 MNHEY and CDR2 SVGAGI. For the CDR3, the DNA is TGTGCCAGCAGCCAGTCCCCCCTTGTTGCCTACGAGCAGTACTTC. It yields the protein CASSQSPLVAYEQYF.

This clonotype was seen more than once but under ten times. The chain employs TRBV13 and TRBJ2-7; D remains unclear. This CDR3 is 14 amino acids long. CDR1 PRHDT and CDR2 FYEKMQ come from the germline V gene (reference sequence). Trimming cost V 5 bases and J 1 base, with 12 bases left between them. The CDR3 here is CASSPIGKSYEQYF. DNA of the CDR3: TGTGCCAGCAGCCCTATTGGAAAATCCTACGAGCAGTACTTC.

In the case of this clonotype: A clone one base away is much larger, so this may be a read error. This chain connects TRBV11-2 to TRBJ2-7; perhaps TRBD2 as D (5 bases). The last part of the DNA fits TRBJ2-1 better; the J call may be wrong. CDR1 is SGHAT, CDR2 FQNNGV, per germline. The length of the CDR3 is 13 residues. The CDR3 DNA reads TGTGCCAGCAGCTTTTCCGGACTCTACGAGCAGTTCTTC. Translation: CASSFSGLYEQFF.

This sequence joins TRBV4-2 and TRBJ2-1; TRBD2 aligns across 16 bases. In germline, CDR1 is LGHNA, CDR2 YNFKEQ. Trimming took 3 bases from V and 5 from J; bases not matched to a gene: 7. This CDR3 has 18 residues. The CDR3 DNA sequence: TGTGCCAGCAGCCATGAATCGGGACTAGCGGGGGGGCACAATGAGCAGTTCTTC. Protein: CASSHESGLAGGHNEQFF.

This clonotype was recorded many times. The V call is TRBV20-1, the J call TRBJ2-3, with 11 positions matching TRBD2. CDR1 DFQATT and CDR2 SNEGSKA come from the germline V gene (reference sequence). There are 15 residues in the CDR3. The ends lost 6 bases at V and 6 bases at J; junction bases unmatched: 11. CDR3 nucleotides: TGCAGTGCCTATACTAGCGGGGGATCCGCGGATACGCAGTATTTT. It yields the protein CSAYTSGGSADTQYF.

V usage is TRBV4-1 and J usage is TRBJ2-5, with D perhaps being TRBD1 or TRBD2 (5 bases each). Trimming removed 3 bases at V and 4 bases at J, with 9 bases between. Germline loops: CDR1 MGHRA, CDR2 YSYEKL. The CDR3 is made up of 13 amino acids. CDR3 DNA: TGCGCCAGCAGCCAGAGGGGAACAGAGACCCAGTACTTC. It yields the protein CASSQRGTETQYF.

This clonotype was observed many times. The chain's CDR3 is CASTRRQGTEAFF. The CDR3 bases are TGTGCCAGCACTCGTCGACAGGGCACTGAAGCTTTCTTT. The chain carries TRBV12-3 or TRBV12-4 and TRBJ1-1, with 7 bases that match TRBD1. V gave up 7 bases and J gave up 4 bases; unmatched junction bases: 6. The CDR3 runs 13 residues.

At least ten counts were recorded for this clonotype. The V and J genes are TRBV9 and TRBJ2-5; D is ambiguous. Germline assignment: CDR1 SGDLS and CDR2 YYNGEE. Trimming pared 1 base from V and 5 bases from J, leaving 12 bases between. This CDR3 is built from 14 residues. The chain's CDR3 is CASSVTSGWETQYF. The CDR3 coding sequence is TGTGCCAGCAGCGTAACGTCCGGTTGGGAGACCCAGTACTTC.

The rearrangement joins TRBV12-3 or TRBV12-4 to TRBJ2-1; a weak D match, TRBD1 (6 bases). Between the trimmed V and J ends, which lost 5 bases and 8 bases, there was a span of 13 bases. This CDR3 region has 13 residues. The chain's CDR3 is CASSLDRWDEQFF. The CDR3 DNA is TGTGCCAGCAGTCTTGACAGGTGGGATGAGCAGTTCTTC.

Comment on this clonotype: The junction shows a germline mismatch at one end, possibly a read error. The chain combines TRBV20-1 with TRBJ1-2, with D perhaps matching TRBD1 (6 bases). The CDR3 is made up of 14 amino acids. Looked up from germline, CDR1 is DFQATT and CDR2 is SNEGSKA (reference sequence). CDR3 region: CSAREYREGHGYTF. CDR3 DNA sequence: TGCAGTGCTAGAGAGTACAGGGAGGGCCATGGTTACACCTTC.

This clonotype came up many times. V gene TRBV7-8 combines with J gene TRBJ1-6, with D possibly being TRBD1 (5 bases). The length of the CDR3 is 18 residues. Germline V lookup: CDR1 SGHVS, CDR2 FQNEAQ. V lost 5 bases and J 7 bases, leaving 24 bases between the germline ends. The CDR3 DNA follows: TGTGCCAGCAGCCACACAAGGTGGGAGGTCGGGGGGAATTCACCCCTCCACTTT. Translating it yields CASSHTRWEVGGNSPLHF.

V and J are TRBV20-1 and TRBJ1-5; TRBD1 matches at 7 bases. Losses at the gene ends were 7 bases for V and 0 bases for J; bases not matched to a gene: 3. CDR1 DFQATT and CDR2 SNEGSKA come from the germline V gene (reference sequence). This CDR3 has 13 amino acids. CDR3 nucleotides: TGCAGTGTTGACAGGGATAGCAATCAGCCCCAGCATTTT. Protein sequence: CSVDRDSNQPQHF.

The rearrangement links TRBV7-2 to TRBJ2-1; 7 positions agree with TRBD2. J gave up 9 bases and V 1 base, and 12 bases lay outside the gene matches. Per germline, CDR1 SGHTA and CDR2 FQGNSA. This CDR3 comprises 16 residues. The CDR3 is CASSLGMGRAASEQFF. The CDR3 DNA sequence: TGTGCCAGCAGCTTAGGGATGGGGAGGGCAGCTAGTGAGCAGTTCTTC.

The V and J genes are TRBV19 and TRBJ2-7; 10 bases are a match to TRBD1. CDR3 length equals 14 residues. V shed 6 bases, J shed 4 bases, and the junction held 6 bases outside the gene matches. The germline V gene encodes CDR1 LNHDA and CDR2 SQIVND (reference sequence). CDR3 residues: CASSPTGGLYEQYF. The CDR3 DNA sequence: TGTGCCAGTAGCCCGACAGGGGGCTTGTACGAGCAGTACTTC.

This chain uses TRBV7-9 with TRBJ1-1; no firm D call. This CDR3 has 14 amino acids. The germline V and J ends were trimmed by 4 bases and 0 bases, with 9 bases remaining between them. Germline lookup yields CDR1 SEHNR and CDR2 FQNEAQ (reference sequence). The CDR3 sequence: CASSSAGMNTEAFF. CDR3 bases: TGTGCCAGCAGCTCCGCCGGGATGAACACTGAAGCTTTCTTT.

CDR3 amino acids: CASSLGEEGPTGGVNEQFF. DNA of the CDR3: TGCGCCAGCAGCTTGGGCGAGGAAGGACCGACAGGAGGAGTCAATGAGCAGTTCTTC. The chain uses TRBV5-1 and TRBJ2-1; a possible D gene is TRBD1 (6 bases). V was trimmed by 0 bases and J by 6 bases, leaving 25 bases between them. CDR1 SGHRS and CDR2 YFSETQ come from the germline V gene. CDR3 size: 19 residues.

CDR3 DNA sequence: TGCGCCAGCAGCTTGGAGGGGAGGTTGGGACACAATGAGCAGTTCTTC. Encoded protein: CASSLEGRLGHNEQFF. This chain uses TRBV5-1 with TRBJ2-1, with D possibly being TRBD2 (6 bases). There are 16 residues in the CDR3. Germline CDR1 reads SGHRS; CDR2 reads YFSETQ. V was cut by 0 bases and J by 5 bases, with 15 bases left in between.

This clonotype was counted ten times or more. The chain links TRBV20-1 to TRBJ2-5; maybe TRBD2 (7 bases). Germline V lookup: CDR1 DFQATT, CDR2 SNEGSKA (reference sequence). There are 14 residues in the CDR3. The ends were cut back, 0 bases at V and 5 bases at J, with 13 bases in the middle. The CDR3, as DNA: TGCAGTGCTAGAGATGGGGGGGGCCGGGAGACCCAGTACTTC. It yields the protein CSARDGGGRETQYF.

This clonotype was found many times. J is TRBJ2-7 and V is TRBV7-8; D may be TRBD1 (7 bases). CDR1 and CDR2 from the germline V gene are SGHVS and FQNEAQ. The V end lost 0 bases, the J end lost 6 bases, and 15 bases lay between the germline ends. The CDR3 consists of 15 residues. The CDR3 loop is CASSLAGRGAVEQYF. In DNA form, the CDR3 reads TGTGCCAGCAGCTTAGCAGGCAGGGGGGCGGTCGAGCAGTACTTC.